The clone carrying this T cell receptor beta chain was counted at least ten times. Its matching antigen is unknown. This record comes from a study of T cells after yellow fever vaccination. Whole-study context: The fractions with low cell numbers were processed using SMART-Seq v4 Ultra Low Input. The study's findings and limits: The presence of abundant clonotypes contaminating from the bulk population was possible in FACS-sorted repertoires.

TCRdb called the 5' RACE reads again in MiXCR, with one record for every CDR3 protein. The sample lists 300,000 to 400,000 distinct CDR3 sequences, 3% to 4.5% seen once, with approximately 24% in the top ten. The CDR3 has 15 residues. Between the trimmed V and J ends, which lost 2 bases and 0 bases, there was a span of 11 bases. Germline CDR1 is SGHRS and CDR2 is YFSETQ. Source: PBMCs, taken 5 days after the yellow fever booster vaccination. The chain carries TRBV5-1 and TRBJ2-5; TRBD1 or TRBD2 may be the D gene (5 bases each). The clonotype was recovered from a man younger than 30 who received the YFV17D yellow fever vaccine. CDR3 loop: CASSLVGTYQETQYF. Written as DNA, the CDR3 is TGCGCCAGCAGCTTAGTAGGGACGTACCAAGAGACCCAGTACTTC.